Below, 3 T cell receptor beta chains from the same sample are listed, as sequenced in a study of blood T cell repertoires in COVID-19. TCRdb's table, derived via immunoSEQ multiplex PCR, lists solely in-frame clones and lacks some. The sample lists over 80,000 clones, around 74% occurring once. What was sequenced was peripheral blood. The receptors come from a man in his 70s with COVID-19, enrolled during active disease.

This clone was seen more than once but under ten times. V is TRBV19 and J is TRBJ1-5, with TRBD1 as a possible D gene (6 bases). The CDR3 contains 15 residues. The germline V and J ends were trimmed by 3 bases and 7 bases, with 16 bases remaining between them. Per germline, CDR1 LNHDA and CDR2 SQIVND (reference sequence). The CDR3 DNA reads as TGTGCCAGTAGTATGATGGGGGCAAAGGGGCAGCCCCAGCATTTT. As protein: CASSMMGAKGQPQHF.

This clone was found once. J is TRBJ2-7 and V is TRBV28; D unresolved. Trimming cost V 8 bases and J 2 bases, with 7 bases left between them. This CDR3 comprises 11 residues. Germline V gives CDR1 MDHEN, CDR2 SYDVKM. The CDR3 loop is CASGPTYEQYF. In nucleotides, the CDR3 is TGTGCCAGCGGGCCGACCTACGAGCAGTACTTC.

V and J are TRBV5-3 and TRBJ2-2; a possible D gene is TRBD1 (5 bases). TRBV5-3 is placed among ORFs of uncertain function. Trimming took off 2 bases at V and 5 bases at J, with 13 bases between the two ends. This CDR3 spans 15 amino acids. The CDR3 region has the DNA TGTGCCAGAAGCTTCCAAAGGGGAAGAACCGGGGAGCTGTTTTTT. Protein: CARSFQRGRTGELFF.